The present entry profiles one TCR beta chain with its context. Its recognized antigen is unknown. One base away there is no much larger clone; base qualities are not given. This record comes from a study of OX40 agonist ivuxolimab in advanced cancers. Background on the whole study: The costimulatory receptor OX40 (CD134) was targeted by ivuxolimab, a fully human IgG2 agonistic monoclonal antibody. Intravenous ivuxolimab was administered to patients every 2 weeks at six dose levels: 0.01, 0.1, 0.3, 1.5, 3 and 10 mg/kg. Among the 52 dose-escalation patients, some 20 had hepatocellular carcinoma, 15 melanoma, 9 renal cell carcinoma and 9 head and neck cancer. In the dose-escalation cohort, around four fifths of patients were male, and the mean age was 60 years with a range of roughly 23 to 79. Prior anti-PD-1, anti-PD-L1 or anti-CTLA-4 therapy was permitted, and checkpoint inhibitors had been received by under 50% of dose-escalation patients. Partial responses occurred in three dose-escalation patients: two with cutaneous melanoma and one with hepatocellular carcinoma. The purpose of peripheral TCRbeta sequencing was to test whether ivuxolimab changed TCR sequence diversity and led to clonal T-cell expansion. The monotherapy dose-escalation portion (N of about 50 patients) of the phase I ivuxolimab trial is reported in the paper.

The trial excluded patients who had a history of autoimmune disease or who were on systemic immunosuppression. Peripheral blood for TCR sequencing was collected from all dose cohorts at baseline, on cycle 4 day 1, and on cycle 7 day 1. The samples were drawn from a first-in-human, open-label, multicenter phase I dose-escalation trial of ivuxolimab. Adults with locally advanced or metastatic head and neck squamous cell, hepatocellular, melanoma or renal cell carcinoma were enrolled in the trial. Before TCR sequencing, CD4+ T cells and CD8+ T cells from peripheral blood were sorted into separate populations. At the junction V is shortened by 4 bases and J by 5 bases; bases outside the gene matches: 7. The CDR3, cysteine through phenylalanine, is 17 amino acids long. Only the CDR3 portion is preserved as DNA: 51 bases, with reading frame beginning at the first base. Reading the germline V gene gives CDR1 SGHVS and CDR2 FQNEAQ.

To sequence the TCRbeta CDR3 region, genomic DNA was isolated from the sorted cells. The immunoSEQ Assay was used to sequence the TCRbeta CDR3 regions. TCRdb stores this immuneACCESS table with in-frame sequences only. Part of the clones is absent; in the studies checked, under half of the shortfall reflects unresolved V genes, and no reason is known for the rest. This sample gives tens of thousands of clones in total; about 87% of them show up just once. The ten largest clonotypes hold approximately 3.7% of the sample. Results the study describes overall, beyond this receptor: After ivuxolimab, more expanded clones were found on average in CD8+ T cells than in CD4+ T cells. Clonal expansion of both CD4+ and CD8+ blood T cells was observed from baseline to week 6 at doses 0.1 to 3.0 mg/kg. Antigen specificity was not determined for the clonally expanded peripheral T cells. Low levels of normalized T-cell clonal expansion were also seen in some patients who did not respond. Partial responders in the 0.1-3.0 mg/kg groups had among the lowest normalized peripheral clonal expansion, especially among CD8+ T cells.

The chain employs TRBV7-8 and TRBJ2-2; 13 central nucleotides agree with TRBD2. Specimen: CD4+ or CD8+ T cells sorted from blood, collected in a trial of the OX40 agonist ivuxolimab. The clonotype originates from an adult with an advanced solid tumor such as melanoma, head and neck, liver or kidney cancer. CDR3 loop: CASSSGRTSGRTGELFF. The nucleotides read TGTGCCAGCAGCTCCGGTCGGACTAGCGGGAGAACCGGGGAGCTGTTTTTT.